The T cell receptor (beta chain) under discussion was sequenced for a study of cytomegalovirus exposure and HLA in healthy donors. CDR3 length: 16 residues. CDR1 SGHVS and CDR2 FQNEAQ come from the germline V gene. J lost 4 bases, V lost 1 base, and 5 bases had no gene match. Some clones are missing from TCRdb's copy, which holds only in-frame ones; the method was immunoSEQ multiplex PCR. The data hold under 150,000 clones, with roughly nine tenths observed a single time. The TCR originated in a man younger than 30 in good health and CMV-seronegative. J is TRBJ2-3 and V is TRBV7-8; TRBD2 matches at 10 bases. The sequenced sample was PBMCs. CDR3 protein: CASSLDLAGEADTQYF. The CDR3 DNA reads TGTGCCAGCAGCTTAGACCTAGCGGGGGAGGCAGATACGCAGTATTTT.